These 26 T cell receptor beta chains originate from one sample sequenced in a study of cytomegalovirus exposure and HLA in healthy donors. A multiplex PCR was run with 60 Vbeta primers and 13 Jbeta primers. TCRdb keeps only in-frame clones here, not all; method: immunoSEQ multiplex PCR. The sample shows approximately 130,000 clones, about 85% of them seen only once. Sequencing was carried out using PBMCs. The receptors stem from a boy aged 10-17 years in good health and CMV-seronegative.

The CDR3 DNA is TGTGCCAGCAGCACCCAAGCGGGGGGGCCAGAGACCCAGTACTTC. Its translation: CASSTQAGGPETQYF. The chain joins TRBV7-7 to TRBJ2-5, with 10 bases identical to TRBD2. The trim removed 5 bases at V and 4 bases at J, leaving 7 bases unmatched. This CDR3 has 15 residues. CDR1 and CDR2 from the germline V gene are SSHAT and FNYEAQ (reference sequence).

The chain carries TRBV7-9 and TRBJ2-7; the match to TRBD2 covers 10 bases. The CDR3 loop spans 14 amino acids. Germline loops: CDR1 SEHNR, CDR2 FQNEAQ (reference sequence). V shed 4 bases, J shed 4 bases, and the junction held 4 bases outside the gene matches. Here the CDR3 reads CASSYSGGQYEQYF. DNA for the CDR3: TGTGCCAGCAGCTATAGCGGGGGGCAATACGAGCAGTACTTC. Looking up the rest from reference TRBV7-9 and TRBJ2-7 gives the full variable domain: DTGVSQNPRHKITKRGQNVTFRCDPISEHNRLYWYRQTLGQGPEFLTYFQNEAQLEKSRLLSDRFSAERPKGSFSTLEIQRTEQGDSAMYLCASSYSGGQYEQYFGPGTRLTVT.

The gene calls are TRBV29-1 and TRBJ2-7; possible D gene TRBD2, 5 bases. The V end was cut by 1 base, the J end by 1 base, with 14 bases between. The germline V gene encodes CDR1 SQVTM and CDR2 ANQGSEA. The CDR3 is made up of 15 amino acids. The CDR3 reads CSVEGFGGISYEQYF. The DNA of the CDR3 is TGCAGCGTTGAAGGGTTTGGAGGAATATCCTACGAGCAGTACTTC.

The chain joins TRBV6-1 to TRBJ2-1; 12 positions agree with TRBD2. Trimming cost V 6 bases and J 4 bases; bases outside gene matches: 4. The CDR3 length is 15 residues. Germline V lookup: CDR1 MNHNS, CDR2 SASEGT. The CDR3 sequence is CASRRGLAGYNEQFF. The CDR3 bases are TGTGCCAGCAGGAGGGGACTAGCGGGTTACAATGAGCAGTTCTTC.

This chain joins TRBV19 and TRBJ1-2; TRBD1 might be the D (5 bases). CDR1 and CDR2 from the germline V gene are LNHDA and SQIVND (reference sequence). The CDR3 runs to 13 residues. V was clipped by 4 bases and J by 6 bases, with 12 bases between them. The DNA for the CDR3 is TGTGCCAGTAGTAGACAGTCCATCGATGGCTACACCTTC. Its translation is CASSRQSIDGYTF.

This chain connects TRBV9 to TRBJ2-1, with TRBD2 as a possible D gene (5 bases). Germline V gene data show CDR1 as SGDLS and CDR2 as YYNGEE. The CDR3 totals 15 residues. V was clipped by 1 base and J by 13 bases, with 21 bases between them. The CDR3 DNA follows: TGTGCCAGCAGCGTAAAGAACGGTCTTGCCGGGGATCAGTTCTTC. It codes for CASSVKNGLAGDQFF. The full variable domain, completed using reference TRBV9 and TRBJ2-1, is DSGVTQTPKHLITATGQRVTLRCSPRSGDLSVYWYQQSLDQGLQFLIQYYNGEERAKGNILERFSAQQFPDLHSELNLSSLELGDSALYFCASSVKNGLAGDQFFGPGTRLTVL.

The chain's CDR3 is CASSPARVTDTQYF. Written as DNA, the CDR3 is TGTGCCAGCAGTCCCGCGCGGGTCACAGATACGCAGTATTTT. V gene TRBV6-5 combines with J gene TRBJ2-3; maybe TRBD2 (5 bases). Trimming removed 5 bases from V and 2 bases from J, with 11 bases in between. The germline gives CDR1 MNHEY, CDR2 SVGAGI. CDR3 length: 14 amino acids.

The chain employs TRBV2 and TRBJ1-5; D not certain. The CDR3 covers 14 residues. Germline assignment: CDR1 SNHLY and CDR2 FYNNEI. V was trimmed by 0 bases and J by 2 bases, leaving 5 bases between them. CDR3 sequence reads: CASSEAQGNQPQHF. Written as DNA, the CDR3 is TGTGCCAGCAGTGAAGCGCAGGGCAATCAGCCCCAGCATTTT.

V and J are TRBV30 and TRBJ2-1; no clear D gene. Trimming removed 3 bases from V and 10 bases from J, with 10 bases in between. Looked up from germline, CDR1 is GTSNPN and CDR2 is SVGIG (reference sequence). The CDR3 extends over 11 amino acids. CDR3 DNA sequence: TGTGCCTGGAGGGCCACCTGGGAGCAGTTCTTC. Its protein product is CAWRATWEQFF.

V is TRBV5-1 and J is TRBJ2-1; a possible D gene is TRBD2 (6 bases). Deletions cut 0 bases from V and 4 bases from J, with 14 bases between. The CDR3 runs to 16 residues. The germline gives CDR1 SGHRS, CDR2 YFSETQ. Here the CDR3 reads CASSLVVLANYNEQFF. CDR3 in DNA: TGCGCCAGCAGCTTGGTCGTTCTAGCGAATTACAATGAGCAGTTCTTC.

V is TRBV7-9 and J is TRBJ1-1; 9 positions agree with TRBD1. Germline CDR1 and CDR2: SEHNR and FQNEAQ (reference sequence). After removal of 7 bases from V and 1 base from J, the junction contained 13 bases not matched to a gene. The CDR3 has 17 residues. The CDR3 loop is CASTSRQGQGANTEAFF. The CDR3 DNA reads TGTGCCAGCACCTCACGTCAGGGACAGGGAGCGAACACTGAAGCTTTCTTT.

This rearrangement joins TRBV7-9 to TRBJ1-1, with D unclear. The CDR3 length is 13 residues. With 4 bases removed from V and 0 bases from J, the gap between germline ends came to 6 bases. Per germline, CDR1 SEHNR and CDR2 FQNEAQ (reference sequence). CDR3 sequence reads: CASSSRMNTEAFF. CDR3 in DNA: TGTGCCAGCAGCTCGCGAATGAACACTGAAGCTTTCTTT.

This clone was seen a single time. The chain carries TRBV27 and TRBJ1-1; D ambiguous. Trimming pared 6 bases from V and 1 base from J, leaving 6 bases between. CDR3 length: 12 amino acids. Germline assignment: CDR1 MNHEY and CDR2 SMNVEV (reference sequence). CDR3 protein: CASSRQNTEAFF. CDR3 DNA: TGTGCCAGCAGCCGACAGAACACTGAAGCTTTCTTT.

The rearrangement joins TRBV5-1 to TRBJ2-3; 10 bases line up with TRBD2. J was trimmed by 4 bases and V by 4 bases; bases with no gene match: 12. The germline gives CDR1 SGHRS, CDR2 YFSETQ. There are 17 residues in the CDR3. The CDR3 nucleotides are TGCGCCAGCAGCACCTCCCGGGGACTAGCGCGGTCAGATACGCAGTATTTT. Protein sequence: CASSTSRGLARSDTQYF.

This clone has just one count. The chain is built from TRBV7-2 and TRBJ2-5, with 8 bases that match TRBD2. This CDR3 has 15 amino acids. The V gene end was trimmed by 5 bases and the J gene end by 4 bases; junction bases not matched to a gene: 9. The germline CDR1 and CDR2 sequences are SGHTA and FQGNSA. CDR3 sequence reads: CASSGRAGAGETQYF. The CDR3 DNA sequence: TGTGCCAGCAGCGGAAGAGCGGGAGCCGGAGAGACCCAGTACTTC.

As to this clone: Other DNA sequences within the sample encode an identical CDR3. The chain combines TRBV5-1 with TRBJ1-1, with 8 bases fitting TRBD1. The J segment lost 0 bases and the V segment lost 0 bases, leaving 1 base of the junction unmatched. CDR1 and CDR2 (germline): SGHRS, YFSETQ. This CDR3 comprises 15 residues. The chain's CDR3 is CASSLGQGLNTEAFF. The CDR3 bases are TGCGCCAGCAGCTTGGGACAGGGGTTGAACACTGAAGCTTTCTTT.

The V call is TRBV7-9, the J call TRBJ1-2; D gene uncertain. CDR3 size: 13 residues. V was trimmed by 0 bases and J by 8 bases, leaving 10 bases between them. CDR1 SEHNR and CDR2 FQNEAQ come from the germline V gene (reference sequence). In nucleotides, the CDR3 is TGTGCCAGCAGCTTAGCGTTGGAGAACGGCTACACCTTC. As protein: CASSLALENGYTF. The full variable domain, with the rest looked up from reference TRBV7-9 and TRBJ1-2, is DTGVSQNPRHKITKRGQNVTFRCDPISEHNRLYWYRQTLGQGPEFLTYFQNEAQLEKSRLLSDRFSAERPKGSFSTLEIQRTEQGDSAMYLCASSLALENGYTFGSGTRLTVV.

The V call is TRBV7-9, the J call TRBJ1-4, with 8 nucleotides matching TRBD1. The CDR3 extends over 16 amino acids. The germline gives CDR1 SEHNR, CDR2 FQNEAQ (reference sequence). Germline trimming cut 1 base from V and 8 bases from J; bases unmatched to any gene: 9. The CDR3 region has the DNA TGTGCCAGCAGCTTAGGAGAACAGGGGGTTCAGGAAAAACTGTTTTTT. Protein product: CASSLGEQGVQEKLFF.

This sequence joins TRBV7-2 and TRBJ2-5, with D unresolved. V gave up 2 bases and J gave up 2 bases, with 9 bases separating them. This CDR3 region has 14 residues. Germline-derived CDR1 and CDR2 are SGHTA and FQGNSA. Written as DNA, the CDR3 is TGTGCCAGCAGCTTATTCAGACAACAAGAGACCCAGTACTTC. This encodes CASSLFRQQETQYF.

This clone was recorded a few times. The rearrangement uses TRBV10-3 and TRBJ1-1, with a possible D match to TRBD1 (5 bases). The germline CDR1 and CDR2 sequences are ENHRY and SYGVKD. This CDR3 is built from 13 residues. Trimming left V 2 bases short and J 6 bases short, with 10 bases between. CDR3 nucleotides: TGTGCCATCAGTGAGGTGGGGGAGGCTGAAGCTTTCTTT. This translates into CAISEVGEAEAFF.

The chain couples TRBV4-3 to TRBJ2-5, with a tentative D call TRBD1 (7 bases). This CDR3 has 18 residues. Germline lookup yields CDR1 LGHNA and CDR2 YSLEER. V dropped 0 bases and J dropped 5 bases, with 22 bases sitting between them. CDR3 sequence (DNA): TGCGCCAGCAGCCAAGACCTTCGGGCTGGAGGGGGCGAGGAGACCCAGTACTTC. Amino acids: CASSQDLRAGGGEETQYF.

This chain connects TRBV9 to TRBJ2-5, with TRBD1 matching 7 bases. This CDR3 region has 14 residues. Looked up from germline, CDR1 is SGDLS and CDR2 is YYNGEE. V gave up 3 bases and J gave up 2 bases; unmatched junction bases: 4. The CDR3: CASSARTGQETQYF. DNA for the CDR3: TGTGCCAGCAGCGCGAGGACAGGACAAGAGACCCAGTACTTC.

The J gene is TRBJ1-2, the V gene TRBV15, with a tentative D call TRBD1 (6 bases). V lost 3 bases and J 7 bases, leaving 21 bases between the germline ends. Looked up from germline, CDR1 is LNHNV and CDR2 is YYDKDF (reference sequence). The CDR3 covers 16 residues. The CDR3 is CATSRASGEEIPGYTF. DNA for the CDR3: TGTGCCACCAGCAGGGCATCAGGGGAAGAGATCCCTGGCTACACCTTC.

The CDR3 region has the DNA TGTGCCAGCAGTGATAGGAGACTAGCGTCCCTGGGCACAGATACGCAGTATTTT. Amino acid sequence: CASSDRRLASLGTDTQYF. This sequence joins TRBV2 and TRBJ2-3; 8 bases are a match to TRBD2. Trimming at V came to 3 bases and at J to 1 base, leaving 12 bases not matched to a gene. The CDR3 has 18 amino acids. In germline, CDR1 is SNHLY, CDR2 FYNNEI.

The rearrangement links TRBV9 to TRBJ2-3, with D tentatively TRBD2 (5 bases). This CDR3 is 15 amino acids long. CDR1 is SGDLS, CDR2 YYNGEE, per germline. Trimming pared 0 bases from V and 0 bases from J, leaving 8 bases between. The CDR3: CASSVDGKSTDTQYF. The CDR3 bases are TGTGCCAGCAGCGTAGACGGGAAAAGCACAGATACGCAGTATTTT.

J is TRBJ1-1 and V is TRBV5-6; no reliable D call. The V end lost 0 bases, the J end lost 1 base, and 10 bases lay between the germline ends. Germline CDR1 SGHDT, CDR2 YYEEEE. The CDR3 is made up of 15 amino acids. The chain's CDR3 is CASSLVQAPNTEAFF. CDR3 nucleotides: TGTGCCAGCAGCTTGGTGCAGGCTCCGAACACTGAAGCTTTCTTT.